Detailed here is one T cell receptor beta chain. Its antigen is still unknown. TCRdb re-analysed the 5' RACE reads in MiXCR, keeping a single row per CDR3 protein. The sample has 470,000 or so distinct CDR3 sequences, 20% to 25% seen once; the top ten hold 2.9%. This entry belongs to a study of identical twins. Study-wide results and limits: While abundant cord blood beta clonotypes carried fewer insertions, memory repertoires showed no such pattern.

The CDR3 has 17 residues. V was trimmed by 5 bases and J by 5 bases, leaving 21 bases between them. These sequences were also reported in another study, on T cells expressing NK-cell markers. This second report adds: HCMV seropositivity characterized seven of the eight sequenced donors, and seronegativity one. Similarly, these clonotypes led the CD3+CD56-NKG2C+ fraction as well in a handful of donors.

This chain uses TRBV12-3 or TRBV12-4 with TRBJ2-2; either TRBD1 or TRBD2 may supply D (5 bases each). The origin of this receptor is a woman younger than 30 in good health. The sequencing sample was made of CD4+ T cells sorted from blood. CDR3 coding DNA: TGTGCCAGCAGTCCTAGAGGGGCCGATACCCGGACCGGGGAGCTGTTTTTT. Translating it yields CASSPRGADTRTGELFF.